This T cell receptor beta chain appears in the sequencing data of a study of CXCR3-negative and CXCR3-positive naive CD8 T cells. Study-level points and caveats: TRBV-TRBJ usage matched between naive CXCR3-negative and CXCR3-positive cells but not between memory cells. For memory CD8+ cells diversity was much lower, but both naive subsets had comparably high diversity. In CXCR3-positive naive cells, the TRB CDR3s were more hydrophobic than in CXCR3-negative naive cells.

Note on this clonotype: Its specificity is unknown.

Germline V lookup: CDR1 MDHEN, CDR2 SYDVKM. The CDR3 is 15 amino acids. Naive CD8+ T cells had a CD45RO-CCR7+CD27+CD95- phenotype. UMI labels and 5' RACE were used to prepare the TRB cDNA libraries. For each CDR3 protein, TCRdb gives one entry from its re-call of the 5' RACE reads, without DNA. This specimen shows some 130,000 distinct CDR3 sequences; the ten leading clones hold roughly 0.31%. The sequenced sample was naive CXCR3- CD8+ T cells from blood. Documented subset: CD45RO-CCR7+CD27+CD95- naive CD8+ T cells lacking CXCR3 (TNR3-). J is TRBJ1-3 and V is TRBV28; as DNA is missing, the TRBD1 call by TCRdb cannot be tested. The receptor was derived from a human donor in good health. Some clones in this sample may be carry-over from other donors' samples. CDR3 amino acids: CASSFAGGSGNTIYF. Complete variable domain (other parts from reference TRBV28 and TRBJ1-3): DVKVTQSSRYLVKRTGEKVFLECVQDMDHENMFWYRQDPGLGLRLIYFSYDVKMKEKGDIPEGYSVSREKKERFSLILESASTNQTSMYLCASSFAGGSGNTIYFGEGSWLTVV.